The source of this T cell receptor beta chain is a study of blood T cell repertoires in COVID-19. Study in general: Sites across the United States, Italy and Spain contributed samples from acute and convalescent COVID-19. PBMCs, B-cell-depleted T cells, or T cells provided the cDNA or gDNA that made up the material.

CDR1 and CDR2 from the germline V gene are SGHRS and YFSETQ. The V gene lost 0 bases and the J gene lost 7 bases, with 14 bases spanning the gap. The CDR3 contains 15 residues. Original data processing: Reference gene primers were amplified, and this amplification served to estimate nucleated cell counts. Assay used: immunoSEQ multiplex PCR; TCRdb lists only in-frame clones, some missing. V, J and clone size are taken as reported in that table, and D and trimming were inferred from the DNA itself. The repertoire consists of about 55,000 clones, with about 88% occurring once and the leading ten covering around 8.5%.

The V and J genes are TRBV5-1 and TRBJ1-3; D is perhaps TRBD1 (6 bases). The clonotype was recovered from a man in his 60s with active COVID-19. Sequencing was done on a sample of peripheral blood. CDR3 residues: CASSLEAGEGNTIYF. The CDR3 nucleotides read TGCGCCAGCAGCTTGGAGGCAGGGGAAGGGAACACCATATATTTT.